Shown below are 4 T cell receptor beta chains from a single sample sequenced in a study of cytomegalovirus exposure and HLA in healthy donors. PCR was performed using 60 Vbeta and 13 Jbeta primers. The repertoire was sequenced with immunoSEQ multiplex PCR; TCRdb's copy has only in-frame clones and lacks some. The sample has 130,000 to 150,000 clones, less than 85% seen once. Sequencing was carried out using PBMCs. The receptors derive from a man younger than 35 in good health and CMV-seropositive.

The rearrangement joins TRBV4-1 to TRBJ2-2; D may be TRBD2 (5 bases). Between the trimmed V and J ends, which lost 2 bases and 6 bases, there was a span of 10 bases. The CDR3 contains 14 residues. The germline CDR1 and CDR2 sequences are MGHRA and YSYEKL. This chain's CDR3 is CASSQWAEAGELFF. For the CDR3, the DNA is TGCGCCAGCAGCCAATGGGCGGAGGCCGGGGAGCTGTTTTTT.

The rearrangement uses TRBV6-5 and TRBJ2-2, with 7 bases matching TRBD2. The CDR3 is 16 amino acids. The V gene end was trimmed by 2 bases and the J gene end by 6 bases; junction bases not matched to a gene: 9. The germline V gene has CDR1 MNHEY and CDR2 SVGAGI. In DNA form, the CDR3 reads TGTGCCAGCAGTTACGGAGTCCTTCGGGGGGCCGGGGAGCTGTTTTTT. It specifies CASSYGVLRGAGELFF.

This clone appeared a few times. V is TRBV5-1 and J is TRBJ1-4; 7 bases align to TRBD1. Germline V lookup: CDR1 SGHRS, CDR2 YFSETQ. CDR3 size: 15 residues. The J segment lost 7 bases and the V segment lost 0 bases, leaving 6 bases of the junction unmatched. The CDR3 bases are TGCGCCAGCAGCTTGGGGGACAGCTGGCCTGAAAAACTGTTTTTT. This encodes CASSLGDSWPEKLFF.

The chain combines TRBV14 with TRBJ1-1; D remains ambiguous. The CDR3 covers 17 residues. Deletions cut 1 base from V and 0 bases from J, with 15 bases between. Germline V gene lookup returns CDR1 SGHDN and CDR2 FVKESK. The CDR3 here is CASSQVGWRSMNTEAFF. For the CDR3, the DNA is TGTGCCAGCAGCCAAGTTGGGTGGAGAAGTATGAACACTGAAGCTTTCTTT.